Below are 9 T cell receptor beta chains sequenced from a single sample in a study of CD4 and CD8 cells across lung adenocarcinoma regions. A single record per CDR3 protein comes from TCRdb applying MiXCR to the PCR reads. The sample contains 9,500 to 13,000 distinct CDR3 sequences, roughly 51% of which appear only once. Sequencing input: CD8+ T cells from the margin of a lung tumor. These receptors were collected from a male donor with lung adenocarcinoma. The CD4 and CD8 labels of this study may be unreliable.

The J gene is TRBJ2-3, the V gene TRBV7-6, with D unresolved. From germline, CDR1 is SGHVS and CDR2 FNYEAQ. V lost 4 bases and J lost 7, with 12 bases in between. This CDR3 contains 13 residues. In DNA, the CDR3 is TGTGCCAGCAGCTCATACGCGAAAAATACGCAGTATTTT. This gives the protein CASSSYAKNTQYF.

The CDR3 DNA reads TGTGCCAGCAGTAGGAAAGAGACGCAGTATTTT. Its protein product is CASSRKETQYF. The chain combines TRBV6-1 with TRBJ2-3; D remains unclear. The V end was cut by 5 bases, the J end by 9 bases, with 9 bases between. Germline CDR1 and CDR2: MNHNS and SASEGT. CDR3 length equals 11 residues.

There are a few counts of this clonotype. The V call is TRBV10-2, the J call TRBJ1-1, with D hard to call. CDR1 and CDR2 (germline): WSHSY, SAAADI. V lost 3 bases to trimming and J lost 3 bases, with 8 bases between them. CDR3 length: 13 amino acids. CDR3 amino acids: CASSDERDTEAFF. CDR3 bases: TGCGCCAGCAGTGATGAGAGGGACACTGAAGCTTTCTTT.

V gene TRBV9 combines with J gene TRBJ2-5; D remains unclear. Germline V gene sequence: CDR1 SGDLS, CDR2 YYNGEE. The length of the CDR3 is 13 residues. V lost 0 bases to trimming and J lost 5 bases, with 8 bases between them. CDR3 amino acids: CASSVGTEETQYF. CDR3 sequence (DNA): TGTGCCAGCAGCGTAGGCACCGAGGAGACCCAGTACTTC.

This chain connects TRBV6-1 to TRBJ1-3, with no clear D. Trimming stripped 2 bases from V and 8 bases from J, with 19 bases between. Germline V gene data show CDR1 as MNHNS and CDR2 as SASEGT. The CDR3 extends over 16 amino acids. This CDR3 is CASSESPLMDRDTIYF. CDR3 coding DNA: TGTGCCAGCAGTGAATCCCCTCTAATGGATAGAGACACCATATATTTT.

In the case of this clonotype: One end of the junction does not line up with germline, which may come from a read error. The chain carries TRBV6-5 and TRBJ2-3; the D is unclear. The CDR3 has 13 amino acids. CDR1 is MNHEY and CDR2 is SVGAGI in the germline V gene. The CDR3 loop reads CASSYAITYEQFF. CDR3 nucleotide sequence: TGTGCCAGCAGTTATGCAATCACCTATGAGCAGTTCTTT.

This chain links TRBV11-2 with TRBJ2-3; no reliable D call. V lost 1 base to trimming and J lost 8 bases, with 22 bases between them. In germline, CDR1 is SGHAT, CDR2 FQNNGV. The CDR3 spans 17 residues. CDR3 loop: CASSLVVRAASTGTQYF. Here the CDR3 DNA reads TGTGCCAGCAGCTTAGTGGTCCGGGCTGCGAGCACCGGTACGCAGTATTTT. Filled out from reference TRBV11-2 and TRBJ2-3, the complete variable domain reads EAGVAQSPRYKIIEKRQSVAFWCNPISGHATLYWYQQILGQGPKLLIQFQNNGVVDDSQLPKDRFSAERLKGVDSTLKIQPAKLEDSAVYLCASSLVVRAASTGTQYFGPGTRLTVL.

This clonotype is classed as medium-sized. This chain uses TRBV10-1 with TRBJ2-5; D remains unclear. Germline V gene sequence: CDR1 WNHNN, CDR2 SYGVQD (reference sequence). Trimming left V 3 bases short and J 7 bases short, with 9 bases between. This CDR3 spans 12 amino acids. For the CDR3, the DNA is TGCGCCAGCAGTGACGGTCTGCGGACCCAGTACTTC. Protein product: CASSDGLRTQYF.

This clonotype was counted a few times. The chain employs TRBV11-2 and TRBJ2-3; D is possibly TRBD1 (6 bases). Germline CDR1 reads SGHAT; CDR2 reads FQNNGV. This CDR3 is 13 amino acids long. With 5 bases removed from V and 3 bases from J, the gap between germline ends came to 9 bases. The CDR3 reads CASSIGQTDTQYF. Here the CDR3 DNA reads TGTGCCAGCAGCATAGGACAGACAGATACGCAGTATTTT.